The clone carrying this T cell receptor beta chain was counted a few times. The data are from a study of T cell responses to AZD1222 COVID-19 vaccine. The data were produced by immunoSEQ multiplex PCR, yet TCRdb's version contains in-frame clones alone and is incomplete. Seen here are under 150,000 clones, approximately 85% observed once, and the top ten hold under 2%. The CDR3 contains 13 residues. Trimming shortened V by 3 bases and J by 12 bases, and 12 bases separated the two germline ends. The receptor comes from an adult in good health. The chain has TRBV12-3 or TRBV12-4 and TRBJ1-6; D unclear. Sample: peripheral blood, taken on day 0 of AZD1222 vaccination. CDR3 sequence (DNA): TGTGCCAGCAGTTTTGGTCCCGTCAGACCCCTCCACTTT. This translates into CASSFGPVRPLHF.